Listed below are T cell receptor beta chains from one sample, sequenced in a study of T-cell memory formation after mild COVID-19. A single record per CDR3 protein comes from TCRdb applying MiXCR to the 5' RACE reads. The sample carries 450,000 to 700,000 distinct CDR3 sequences, about 20% recorded once. The sample was PBMCs or a T cell subset sorted from them (not recorded which). These TCRs come from an adult woman who had mild COVID-19 (a few samples of this study predate the infection). Cell type and time point are not known. Both conserved end residues are part of each CDR3. Each record gives: D gene, V gene, clone size, J gene, CDR3 DNA, CDR3 protein. D genes are given only for firm matches. Clone size appears in some rows only: once, few, many, or a class for an expanded clone.

-,TRBV4-1,few,TRBJ2-5,TGCGCCAGCAGCCAAGATGGGATCGCTAAAGAGACCCAGTACTTC,CASSQDGIAKETQYF
TRBD1,TRBV10-3,few,TRBJ2-2,TGTGCCATCAGTGAGTTGGCACAGGGGGCAGGCGGGGAGCTGTTTTTT,CAISELAQGAGGELFF
TRBD2,TRBV7-8,many,TRBJ2-1,TGTGCCAGCAGCTTAGGGCTAGCGGGAGTGGGCAATGAGCAGTTCTTC,CASSLGLAGVGNEQFF
-,TRBV9,-,TRBJ1-6,TGTGCCAGCAGCGTAGGGGGGGCGGATTCACCCCTCCACTTT,CASSVGGADSPLHF
-,TRBV21-1,-,TRBJ1-1,TGTGCCAGCCCCCCTGGGATGAACACTGAAGCTTTCTTT,CASPPGMNTEAFF
-,TRBV7-9,few,TRBJ2-1,TGTGCCAGCAGCTTAGTTACCCATGGGGTGCAGTTCTTC,CASSLVTHGVQFF
TRBD2,TRBV20-1,few,TRBJ2-5,TGCAGTGCTAGCCCTCCGGACAGCGGGGGGTTGGAGACCCAGTACTTC,CSASPPDSGGLETQYF
TRBD1,TRBV27,few,TRBJ1-2,TGTGCCAGCAGTTCCCGAGGGGGCCATGGCTACACCTTC,CASSSRGGHGYTF
TRBD2,TRBV5-6,many,TRBJ2-1,TGTGCCAGCAGCCCAGGGACTAGCGGGAGCCCCCTCTCCTACAATGAGCAGTTCTTC,CASSPGTSGSPLSYNEQFF
-,TRBV6-5,-,TRBJ2-3,TGTGCCAGCAGTCCTTCACAGGGAGGCACAGATACGCAGTATTTT,CASSPSQGGTDTQYF
TRBD1,TRBV5-1,-,TRBJ1-2,TGCGCCAGCAGCTTGGTTACAGGGGCCACGGATGGCTACACCTTC,CASSLVTGATDGYTF
-,TRBV20-1,-,TRBJ1-6,TGCAGTGCTGGGGAAGTCCAGGGGAATAATTCACCCCTCCACTTT,CSAGEVQGNNSPLHF
-,TRBV4-1,-,TRBJ1-1,TGCGCCAGCAGCCAAACCGGACTGTGGAACACTGAAGCTTTCTTT,CASSQTGLWNTEAFF
-,TRBV7-2,few,TRBJ2-3,TGTGCCAGCAGCTCTCTTTGGGGATATGGTACGCAGTATTTT,CASSSLWGYGTQYF
TRBD2,TRBV27,-,TRBJ2-3,TGTGCCAGCCTAGCGCTAGCGGGGGGAGCTATGTATTTT,CASLALAGGAMYF
-,TRBV20-1,once,TRBJ1-2,TGCAGTGCTAGGAGCGGCGGGGGAAACTATGGCTACACCTTC,CSARSGGGNYGYTF
-,TRBV9,few,TRBJ2-2,TGTGCCAGCAGCGCTGCGGTACTAGCCGGGGAGCTGTTTTTT,CASSAAVLAGELFF
-,TRBV19,few,TRBJ1-1,TGTGCCAGTAGTATACGGGGTAAGGGTGAAGCTTTCTTT,CASSIRGKGEAFF
-,TRBV7-6,-,TRBJ2-7,TGTGCCAGCAGCTTAAGCGCAGGTCGTACCGACGAGCAGTACTTC,CASSLSAGRTDEQYF
TRBD2,TRBV5-1,few,TRBJ2-2,TGCGCCAGCAGCCCGACGGGGGGAGTCACCGGGGAGCTGTTTTTT,CASSPTGGVTGELFF
-,TRBV4-1,few,TRBJ1-5,TGCGCCAGCAGCCGGGCACAGGGCCAGCCCCAGCATTTT,CASSRAQGQPQHF
TRBD1,TRBV29-1,-,TRBJ2-7,TGCAGCGTTGGGGTTACGACAGGGAGAGACGAGCAGTACTTC,CSVGVTTGRDEQYF
-,TRBV13,-,TRBJ2-1,TGTGCCAGCAGCTTATTTGGGGGCGATGAGCAGTTCTTC,CASSLFGGDEQFF
-,TRBV30,-,TRBJ1-6,TGTGCCTTCACTCCGGGAAAAAGCTCCTATAATTCACCCCTCCACTTT,CAFTPGKSSYNSPLHF
-,TRBV3-1,few,TRBJ2-7,TGTGCCAGCAGCCAAGAGGCGGGGGCGTGGTACGAGCAGTACTTC,CASSQEAGAWYEQYF
TRBD1,TRBV30,few,TRBJ1-1,TGTGCCTGGGGGACAGGGGGCTACACTGAAGCTTTCTTT,CAWGTGGYTEAFF
-,TRBV7-6,few,TRBJ2-7,TGTGCCAGCAGTCAAGCCCCGGGCATCTACGAGCAGTACTTC,CASSQAPGIYEQYF
TRBD2,TRBV9,-,TRBJ2-4,TGTGCCAGCAGCGGATCGGGGGGGAGGAACATTCAGTACTTC,CASSGSGGRNIQYF